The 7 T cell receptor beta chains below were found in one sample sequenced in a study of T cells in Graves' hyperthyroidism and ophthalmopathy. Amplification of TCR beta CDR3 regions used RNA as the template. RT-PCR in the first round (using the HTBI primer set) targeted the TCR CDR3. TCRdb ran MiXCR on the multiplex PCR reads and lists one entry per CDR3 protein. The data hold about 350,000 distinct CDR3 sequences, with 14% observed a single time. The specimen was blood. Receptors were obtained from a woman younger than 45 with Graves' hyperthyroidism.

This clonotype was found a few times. CDR3 loop: CASSLGGGSNTEAFF. CDR3 sequence (DNA): TGTGCCAGCAGCCTGGGGGGAGGTTCGAACACTGAAGCTTTCTTT. The chain joins TRBV5-4 to TRBJ1-1, with a weak D call TRBD1 (5 bases). The CDR3 has 15 amino acids. CDR1 and CDR2 (germline): SGHNT, YYREEE (reference sequence). Between the trimmed V and J ends, which lost 4 bases and 1 base, there was a span of 14 bases.

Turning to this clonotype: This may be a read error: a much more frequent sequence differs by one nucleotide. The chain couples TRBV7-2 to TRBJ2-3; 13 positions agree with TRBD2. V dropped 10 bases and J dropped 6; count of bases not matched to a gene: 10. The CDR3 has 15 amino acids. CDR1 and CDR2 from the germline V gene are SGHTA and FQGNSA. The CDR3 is CANKLAGGPRDTQYF. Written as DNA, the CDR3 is TGTGCCAACAAACTAGCGGGAGGGCCGAGGGATACGCAGTATTTT.

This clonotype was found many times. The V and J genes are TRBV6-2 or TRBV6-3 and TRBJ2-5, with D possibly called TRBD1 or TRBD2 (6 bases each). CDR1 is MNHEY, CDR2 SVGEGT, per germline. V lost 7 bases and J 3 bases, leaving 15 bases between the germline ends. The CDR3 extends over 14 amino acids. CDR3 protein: CASTTGAWEETQYF. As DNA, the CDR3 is TGTGCCAGCACAACGGGGGCTTGGGAAGAGACCCAGTACTTC.

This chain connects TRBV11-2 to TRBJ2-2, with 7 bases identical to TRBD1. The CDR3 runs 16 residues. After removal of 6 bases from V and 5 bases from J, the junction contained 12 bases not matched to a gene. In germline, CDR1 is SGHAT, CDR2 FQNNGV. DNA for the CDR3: TGTGCCAGCAGGGATCCGGGACAGTCTTTTACCGGGGAGCTGTTTTTT. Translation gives CASRDPGQSFTGELFF.

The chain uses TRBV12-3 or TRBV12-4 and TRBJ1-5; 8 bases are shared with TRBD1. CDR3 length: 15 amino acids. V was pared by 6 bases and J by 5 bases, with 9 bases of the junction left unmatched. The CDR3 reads CASSRGQGHYQPQHF. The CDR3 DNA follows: TGTGCCAGCAGCCGCGGACAGGGACACTATCAGCCCCAGCATTTT.

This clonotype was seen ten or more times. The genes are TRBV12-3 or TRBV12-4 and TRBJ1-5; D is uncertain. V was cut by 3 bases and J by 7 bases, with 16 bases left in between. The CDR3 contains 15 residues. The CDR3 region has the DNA TGTGCCAGCAGTTTTTTGGGAGGCGTCGACCAGCCCCAGCATTTT. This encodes CASSFLGGVDQPQHF.

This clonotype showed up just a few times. DNA for the CDR3: TGTGCCAGCAGTTCCCCCGTACGGGCTAGCCAGTACTTC. As protein: CASSSPVRASQYF. The chain is built from TRBV27 and TRBJ2-5; no firm D call. V gave up 4 bases and J gave up 10 bases, with 16 bases separating them. The CDR3 spans 13 residues. Germline assignment: CDR1 MNHEY and CDR2 SMNVEV (reference sequence).